Reported below is one T cell receptor beta chain. This sample was taken from a study of blood T cell repertoires in COVID-19. Authors' processing steps: Reference gene primer amplification gave nucleated cell count estimates. Assay: immunoSEQ multiplex PCR; the TCRdb copy retains only in-frame clones and omits some. The V and J calls and clone size come from that table; D and trimming were worked out from the DNA. In the table there are about 330,000 clones, more than 70% of which are singletons. Sequenced material: peripheral blood. The sequence was collected from a woman aged 45-60 years with acute or convalescent COVID-19.

This chain's CDR3 is CSVDNGGTEAFF. The CDR3 DNA follows: TGCAGCGTTGACAATGGAGGTACTGAAGCTTTCTTT. This chain joins TRBV29-1 and TRBJ1-1; D is ambiguous. Trimming removed 3 bases at V and 5 bases at J, with 10 bases between. The CDR3 loop spans 12 amino acids. CDR1 and CDR2 from the germline V gene are SQVTM and ANQGSEA.